This TCR beta chain was captured in a study of blood T cell repertoires in COVID-19. Study details: The United States, Italy and Spain supplied acute and convalescent COVID-19 samples.

Original handling: Amplification of reference gene primers was used by the study to estimate nucleated cell counts. Produced via immunoSEQ multiplex PCR; TCRdb's table is partial and in-frame only. V and J calls and clone size are given by that table; D and trimming were obtained from the DNA. The sample holds over 70,000 clones, 75% to 90% seen once. Trimming cost V 0 bases and J 3 bases, with 15 bases left between them. Germline values: CDR1 WNHNN, CDR2 SYGVQD (reference sequence). This CDR3 is built from 16 residues. The rearrangement links TRBV10-1 to TRBJ2-7; D might be TRBD1 (7 bases). The origin of this receptor is a man at least 80 years old with acute or convalescent COVID-19. Input material: peripheral blood. The CDR3 DNA reads TGCGCCAGCAGTGAGTCGGGGGGACAGTCAGACTACGAGCAGTACTTC. This translates into CASSESGGQSDYEQYF.